These 25 T cell receptor beta chains were sequenced from one sample in a study of shared clonotypes between healthy human individuals. TCRdb keeps only in-frame clones here, not all; method: immunoSEQ multiplex PCR. The repertoire includes more than 1.2 million clones, about 98.5% of them detected once, and approximately 0.38% sits in the top ten. The sequenced material came from naive CD4+ T cells sorted from blood. Subset here: CD45RA+ positively selected. The receptors stem from a man younger than 45 in good health.

The genes are TRBV5-6 and TRBJ2-1, with 7 nucleotides matching TRBD1. Germline V gene lookup returns CDR1 SGHDT and CDR2 YYEEEE. This CDR3 has 16 residues. V lost 5 bases and J lost 2; bases outside the gene matches: 10. The CDR3: CASSGNRGLAYNEQFF. CDR3 in DNA: TGTGCCAGCAGTGGGAACAGGGGATTGGCCTACAATGAGCAGTTCTTC.

Written as DNA, the CDR3 is TGTGCCAGCAGTTTCGGGGACAGGGATACCGGGGAGCTGTTTTTT. This codes for CASSFGDRDTGELFF. The chain couples TRBV28 to TRBJ2-2; 9 bases map to TRBD1. The germline V gene has CDR1 MDHEN and CDR2 SYDVKM. Trimming took 3 bases from V and 5 from J; bases not matched to a gene: 4. The CDR3 has 15 residues.

This clone was recorded once. The chain links TRBV29-1 to TRBJ1-3, with unresolved D. The germline V and J ends were trimmed by 5 bases and 0 bases, with 8 bases remaining between them. The CDR3 contains 13 residues. The germline V gene encodes CDR1 SQVTM and CDR2 ANQGSEA. CDR3 in DNA: TGCAGCGTTCAAGTTATCTCTGGAAACACCATATATTTT. Translating gives CSVQVISGNTIYF.

The chain combines TRBV12-5 with TRBJ2-3; weak D call: TRBD1 (5 bases). This CDR3 is built from 15 residues. Trimming removed 1 base from V and 1 base from J, with 9 bases in between. Germline CDR1 reads LGHNT; CDR2 reads FRNRAP. DNA of the CDR3: TGTGCTAGTGGTTTGGGGGGCCCTCGCACAGATACGCAGTATTTT. It encodes CASGLGGPRTDTQYF.

The chain joins TRBV2 to TRBJ1-1; D may be TRBD1 (5 bases). Per the germline V gene, CDR1 is SNHLY and CDR2 is FYNNEI. Deletions cut 8 bases from V and 2 bases from J, with 15 bases between. This CDR3 spans 14 amino acids. CDR3 protein: CASANLGGNTEAFF. The CDR3 region has the DNA TGTGCCAGCGCTAATCTCGGGGGAAACACTGAAGCTTTCTTT.

This sequence joins TRBV5-8 and TRBJ2-5; TRBD1 is a possible D gene (5 bases). In germline, CDR1 is SGHTS, CDR2 YDEGEE. The ends were cut back, 5 bases at V and 6 bases at J, with 17 bases in the middle. The CDR3 has 14 residues. CDR3 coding DNA: TGTGCCAGCAGTTTAAGGGGCGTAATGAAGACCCAGTACTTC. It translates to CASSLRGVMKTQYF.

The rearrangement joins TRBV6-6 to TRBJ2-1; 7 bases fit TRBD1. The CDR3 runs to 14 residues. Germline V gives CDR1 MNHNY, CDR2 SVGAGI (reference sequence). V lost 5 bases and J lost 6; bases outside the gene matches: 7. The CDR3 bases are TGTGCCAGCAGTCCCCAAACAGGGGCCAATGAGCAGTTCTTC. This translates into CASSPQTGANEQFF.

The CDR3 protein is CASSFGLRLAGGVETQYF. The CDR3, as DNA: TGTGCCAGCAGTTTTGGGTTGAGGCTAGCGGGAGGGGTGGAGACCCAGTACTTC. V and J are TRBV28 and TRBJ2-5; 12 nucleotides match TRBD2. In germline, CDR1 is MDHEN, CDR2 SYDVKM. This CDR3 region has 18 residues. J gave up 5 bases and V 3 bases, and 13 bases lay outside the gene matches. Using reference TRBV28 and TRBJ2-5 for the parts outside the CDR3, the full variable domain is DVKVTQSSRYLVKRTGEKVFLECVQDMDHENMFWYRQDPGLGLRLIYFSYDVKMKEKGDIPEGYSVSREKKERFSLILESASTNQTSMYLCASSFGLRLAGGVETQYFGPGTRLLVL.

The chain is built from TRBV5-1 and TRBJ2-5; TRBD1 is a possible D gene (6 bases). The germline V and J ends were trimmed by 2 bases and 2 bases, with 7 bases remaining between them. This CDR3 contains 13 residues. Germline assignment: CDR1 SGHRS and CDR2 YFSETQ. This chain's CDR3 is CASSFDRQETQYF. The CDR3, as DNA: TGCGCCAGCAGCTTCGACAGGCAAGAGACCCAGTACTTC.

This clone has a handful of counts. Within the sample, other DNA sequences also encode this same CDR3. This chain connects TRBV7-9 to TRBJ1-3, with a tentative D call TRBD1 (5 bases). V gave up 0 bases and J gave up 2 bases, with 5 bases separating them. Per the germline V gene, CDR1 is SEHNR and CDR2 is FQNEAQ (reference sequence). The CDR3 is 14 residues long. The CDR3: CASSLAGAGNTIYF. The DNA for the CDR3 is TGTGCCAGCAGCTTAGCGGGGGCTGGAAACACCATATATTTT.

The chain combines TRBV18 with TRBJ2-5, with 7 bases lining up with TRBD2. Germline CDR1 and CDR2: KGHSH and LQKENI. The junction had 4 bases not matched to a gene; V was cut back by 3 bases and J by 3 bases. The length of the CDR3 is 14 residues. CDR3 protein: CASSPNSGEETQYF. The CDR3 nucleotides read TGTGCCAGCTCACCGAACAGCGGGGAAGAGACCCAGTACTTC.

This clone was detected once. V is TRBV27 and J is TRBJ1-3; the D is unclear. Germline-derived CDR1 and CDR2 are MNHEY and SMNVEV (reference sequence). This CDR3 is built from 15 residues. V was cut by 5 bases and J by 2 bases, with 13 bases left in between. The CDR3 DNA sequence: TGTGCCAGCAGTCCCTCCTGGGGAACTGGAAACACCATATATTTT. This translates into CASSPSWGTGNTIYF.

This chain uses TRBV28 with TRBJ1-4, with D possibly matching TRBD1 (6 bases). This CDR3 has 15 amino acids. Germline V lookup: CDR1 MDHEN, CDR2 SYDVKM. The V gene lost 6 bases and the J gene lost 5 bases, with 16 bases spanning the gap. DNA for the CDR3: TGTGCCAGCAGCTTGCCTGGGGGCTCGAATGAAAAACTGTTTTTT. Its protein product is CASSLPGGSNEKLFF. Full variable domain (remainder filled in from reference TRBV28 and TRBJ1-4): DVKVTQSSRYLVKRTGEKVFLECVQDMDHENMFWYRQDPGLGLRLIYFSYDVKMKEKGDIPEGYSVSREKKERFSLILESASTNQTSMYLCASSLPGGSNEKLFFGSGTQLSVL.

V usage is TRBV6-1 and J usage is TRBJ1-1, with unresolved D. This CDR3 has 13 residues. In germline, CDR1 is MNHNS, CDR2 SASEGT. V lost 6 bases to trimming and J lost 8 bases, with 16 bases between them. CDR3 sequence reads: CASRGSWVLEAFF. CDR3 in DNA: TGTGCCAGCAGGGGGTCGTGGGTCCTCGAAGCTTTCTTT.

This rearrangement joins TRBV5-7 to TRBJ2-3, with D possibly being TRBD1 (7 bases). TRBV5-7 is classed as an ORF, of uncertain function. Trimming removed 0 bases at V and 4 bases at J, with 18 bases between. The CDR3 is 17 amino acids. The CDR3 DNA sequence: TGTGCCAGCAGCTTGGACCCAGGGGGGAGTGGGTCAGATACGCAGTATTTT. The encoded protein is CASSLDPGGSGSDTQYF.

As for this clone: This same CDR3 is encoded by further DNA sequences in the sample. V usage is TRBV7-3 and J usage is TRBJ2-3; D is possibly TRBD2 (5 bases). The ends were cut back, 4 bases at V and 3 bases at J, with 5 bases in the middle. CDR3 length equals 12 residues. The germline V gene encodes CDR1 SGHTA and CDR2 FQGTGA. The CDR3 nucleotides are TGTGCCAGCAGCTCGGGGACAGATACGCAGTATTTT. It codes for CASSSGTDTQYF. Supplemented by reference TRBV7-3 and TRBJ2-3, the full variable domain reads GAGVSQTPSNKVTEKGKYVELRCDPISGHTALYWYRQSLGQGPEFLIYFQGTGAADDSGLPNDRFFAVRPEGSVSTLKIQRTERGDSAVYLCASSSGTDTQYFGPGTRLTVL.

This chain links TRBV28 with TRBJ1-5; the match to TRBD1 covers 7 bases. The junction had 6 bases not matched to a gene; V was cut back by 4 bases and J by 0 bases. This CDR3 region has 16 residues. In germline, CDR1 is MDHEN, CDR2 SYDVKM. CDR3 sequence (DNA): TGTGCCAGCAGTTCCAGGGGGGTTAATAGCAATCAGCCCCAGCATTTT. This sequence encodes CASSSRGVNSNQPQHF.

The chain has TRBV6-4 and TRBJ2-2; D is unclear. Trimming stripped 5 bases from V and 5 bases from J, with 9 bases between. Germline CDR1 and CDR2: MRHNA and SNTAGT. CDR3 size: 13 residues. The CDR3 spells CASSLGVTGELFF. In nucleotides, the CDR3 is TGTGCCAGCAGTCTGGGCGTGACCGGGGAGCTGTTTTTT.

The chain recombines TRBV6-6 with TRBJ1-1; D perhaps matches TRBD1 (6 bases). Trimming removed 10 bases at V and 0 bases at J, with 15 bases between. The CDR3 sequence is 14 residues long. Germline V gives CDR1 MNHNY, CDR2 SVGAGI (reference sequence). The CDR3 protein is CATKRGGMNTEAFF. CDR3 nucleotide sequence: TGTGCCACCAAAAGGGGGGGGATGAACACTGAAGCTTTCTTT.

CDR3 protein: CASNKFRDRNEQFF. The DNA for the CDR3 is TGCGCCAGCAACAAATTCCGGGACAGGAATGAGCAGTTCTTC. The rearrangement joins TRBV10-1 to TRBJ2-1; 8 bases are a match to TRBD1. V shed 7 bases, J shed 7 bases, and the junction held 9 bases outside the gene matches. The CDR3 has 14 amino acids. Germline CDR1 is WNHNN and CDR2 is SYGVQD (reference sequence).

V and J are TRBV4-1 and TRBJ2-5; D tentatively fits TRBD1 or TRBD2 (6 bases each). Germline CDR1 reads MGHRA; CDR2 reads YSYEKL. V gave up 0 bases and J gave up 1 base, with 12 bases separating them. The CDR3 totals 16 residues. The CDR3: CASSQDGGQTQETQYF. The CDR3 DNA reads TGCGCCAGCAGCCAAGACGGGGGACAAACCCAAGAGACCCAGTACTTC.

V usage is TRBV11-2 and J usage is TRBJ2-1; 8 bases are a match to TRBD2. V lost 0 bases to trimming and J lost 4 bases; unmatched junction nucleotides: 5. This CDR3 region has 16 residues. Germline V CDR1 and CDR2: SGHAT, FQNNGV. CDR3 nucleotide sequence: TGTGCCAGCAGCTTAGAGGGCCTAGCGGGTTACAATGAGCAGTTCTTC. This codes for CASSLEGLAGYNEQFF.

This clone was seen only once. Other DNA sequences in this sample translate to the same CDR3. V is TRBV18 and J is TRBJ2-7; 7 bases are a match to TRBD1. Germline loops: CDR1 KGHSH, CDR2 LQKENI. The CDR3 contains 13 residues. Trimming removed 2 bases from V and 6 bases from J; junction bases left unmatched: 4. The CDR3 bases are TGTGCCAGCTCACCAAAGGGGGCAGTCGAGCAGTACTTC. Translating gives CASSPKGAVEQYF.

The genes are TRBV27 and TRBJ2-3, with 9 bases matching TRBD2. Germline CDR1 reads MNHEY; CDR2 reads SMNVEV (reference sequence). The CDR3 contains 15 residues. Trimming at V came to 4 bases and at J to 1 base, leaving 3 bases not matched to a gene. The CDR3 DNA reads TGTGCCAGCAGTTCTGGCGGGGGGGGCACAGATACGCAGTATTTT. It yields the protein CASSSGGGGTDTQYF.

Notes on this clone: Additional DNA sequences in this sample encode the identical CDR3. The chain has TRBV9 and TRBJ2-1; D gene ambiguous. Trimming took off 1 base at V and 0 bases at J, with 5 bases between the two ends. This CDR3 contains 14 residues. CDR1 is SGDLS and CDR2 is YYNGEE in the germline V gene. CDR3 sequence reads: CASSVSSSYNEQFF. For the CDR3, the DNA is TGTGCCAGCAGCGTATCGAGCTCCTACAATGAGCAGTTCTTC.